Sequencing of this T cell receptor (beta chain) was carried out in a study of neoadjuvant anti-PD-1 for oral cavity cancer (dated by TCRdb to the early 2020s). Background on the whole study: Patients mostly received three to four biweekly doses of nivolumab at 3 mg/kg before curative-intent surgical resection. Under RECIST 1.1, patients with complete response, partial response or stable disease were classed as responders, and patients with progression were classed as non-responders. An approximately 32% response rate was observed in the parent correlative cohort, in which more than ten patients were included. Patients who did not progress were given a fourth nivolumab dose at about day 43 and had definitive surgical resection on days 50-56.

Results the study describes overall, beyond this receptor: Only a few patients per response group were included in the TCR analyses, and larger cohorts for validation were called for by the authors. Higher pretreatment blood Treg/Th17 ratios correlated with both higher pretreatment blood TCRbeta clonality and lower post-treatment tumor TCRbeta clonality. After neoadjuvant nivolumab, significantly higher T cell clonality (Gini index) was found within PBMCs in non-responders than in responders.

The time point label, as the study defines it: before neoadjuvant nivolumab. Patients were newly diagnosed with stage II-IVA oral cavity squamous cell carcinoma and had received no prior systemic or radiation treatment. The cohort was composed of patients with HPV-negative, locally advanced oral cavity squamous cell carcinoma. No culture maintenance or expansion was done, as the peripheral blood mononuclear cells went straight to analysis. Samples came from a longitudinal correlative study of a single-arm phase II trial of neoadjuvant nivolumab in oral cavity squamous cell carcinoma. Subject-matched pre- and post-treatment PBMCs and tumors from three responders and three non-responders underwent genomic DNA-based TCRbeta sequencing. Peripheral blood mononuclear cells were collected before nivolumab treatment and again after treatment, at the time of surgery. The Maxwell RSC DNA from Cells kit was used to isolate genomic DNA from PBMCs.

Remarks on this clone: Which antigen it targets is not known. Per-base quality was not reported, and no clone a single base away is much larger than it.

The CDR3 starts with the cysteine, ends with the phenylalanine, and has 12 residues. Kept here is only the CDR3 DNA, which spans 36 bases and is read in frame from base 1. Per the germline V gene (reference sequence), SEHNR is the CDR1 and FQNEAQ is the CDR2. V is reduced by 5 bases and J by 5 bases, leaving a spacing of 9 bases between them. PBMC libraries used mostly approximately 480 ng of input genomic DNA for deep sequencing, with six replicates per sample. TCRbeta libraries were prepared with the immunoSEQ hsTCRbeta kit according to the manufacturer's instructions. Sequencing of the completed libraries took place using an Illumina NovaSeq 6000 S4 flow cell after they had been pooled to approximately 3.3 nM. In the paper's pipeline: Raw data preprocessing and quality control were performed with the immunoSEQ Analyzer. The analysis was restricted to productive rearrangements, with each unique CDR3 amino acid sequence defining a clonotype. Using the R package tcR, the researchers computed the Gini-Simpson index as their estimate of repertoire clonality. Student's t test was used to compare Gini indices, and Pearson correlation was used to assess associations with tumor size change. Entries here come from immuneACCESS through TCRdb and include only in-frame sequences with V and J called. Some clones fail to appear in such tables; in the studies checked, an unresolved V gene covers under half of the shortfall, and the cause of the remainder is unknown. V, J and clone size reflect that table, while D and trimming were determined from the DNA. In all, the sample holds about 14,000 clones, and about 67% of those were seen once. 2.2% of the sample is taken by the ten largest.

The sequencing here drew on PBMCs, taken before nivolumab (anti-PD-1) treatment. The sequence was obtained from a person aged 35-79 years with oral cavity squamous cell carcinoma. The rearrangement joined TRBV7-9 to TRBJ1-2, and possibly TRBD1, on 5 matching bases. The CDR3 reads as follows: CASSPDSYGYTF. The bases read TGTGCCAGCAGCCCCGACAGTTATGGCTACACCTTC.